This record looks at one T cell receptor (beta chain) sequence and its context. Its antigen is unidentified. Amplified TCR beta CDR3 regions derived from RNA transcripts. The HTBI primer set drove a first-round RT-PCR of the TCR CDR3. TCRdb re-analysed the multiplex PCR reads in MiXCR, keeping a single row per CDR3 protein. The data show approximately 640,000 distinct CDR3 sequences, 15% to 20% seen once. This sample was included in a study of T cells in Graves' hyperthyroidism and ophthalmopathy. Study results and limitations: Researchers found most expanded thyroid clonotypes above 0.001 in blood as well.

The sample comprised blood. The sequence came from a woman in her 30s with Graves' hyperthyroidism.

The CDR3 bases are TGTGCCAGCACCCTCGCGGAGATTATCTCCTACAATGAGCAGTTCTTC. It is translated as CASTLAEIISYNEQFF. V and J are TRBV7-9 and TRBJ2-1; no clear D. CDR3 length: 16 amino acids. Germline lookup yields CDR1 SEHNR and CDR2 FQNEAQ (reference sequence). V was pared by 7 bases and J by 0 bases, with 16 bases between.